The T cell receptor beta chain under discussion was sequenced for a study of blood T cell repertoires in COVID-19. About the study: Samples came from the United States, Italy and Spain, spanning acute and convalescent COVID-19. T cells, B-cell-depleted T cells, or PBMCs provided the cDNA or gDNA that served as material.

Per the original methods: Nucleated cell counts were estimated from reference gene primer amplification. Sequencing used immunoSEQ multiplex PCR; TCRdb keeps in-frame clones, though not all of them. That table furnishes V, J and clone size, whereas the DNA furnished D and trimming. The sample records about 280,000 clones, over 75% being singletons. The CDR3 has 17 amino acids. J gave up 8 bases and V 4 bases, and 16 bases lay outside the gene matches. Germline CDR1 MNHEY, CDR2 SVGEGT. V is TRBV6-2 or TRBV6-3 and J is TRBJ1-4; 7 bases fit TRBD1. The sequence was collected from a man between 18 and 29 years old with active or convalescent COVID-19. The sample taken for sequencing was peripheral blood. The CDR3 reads CASSSTPEGGVKEKLFF. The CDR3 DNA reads TGTGCCAGCAGTTCAACACCCGAAGGGGGCGTAAAAGAAAAACTGTTTTTT.